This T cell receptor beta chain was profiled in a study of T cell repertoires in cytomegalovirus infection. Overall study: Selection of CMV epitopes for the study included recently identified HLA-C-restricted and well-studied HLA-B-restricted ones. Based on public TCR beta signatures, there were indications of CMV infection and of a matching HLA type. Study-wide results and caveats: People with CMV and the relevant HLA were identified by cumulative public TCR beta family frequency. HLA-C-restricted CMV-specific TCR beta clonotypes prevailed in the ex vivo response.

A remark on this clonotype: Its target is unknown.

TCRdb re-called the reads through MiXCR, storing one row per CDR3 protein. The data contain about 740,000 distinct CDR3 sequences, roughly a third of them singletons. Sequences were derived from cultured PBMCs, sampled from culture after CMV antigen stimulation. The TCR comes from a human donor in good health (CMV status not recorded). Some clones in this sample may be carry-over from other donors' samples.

CDR3 protein: CSAKSVWDRGRDEQFF. DNA for the CDR3: TGCAGTGCTAAGTCGGTTTGGGACAGGGGTCGGGATGAGCAGTTCTTC. The V and J genes are TRBV20-1 and TRBJ2-1, with 10 bases identical to TRBD1. Germline V gene lookup returns CDR1 DFQATT and CDR2 SNEGSKA (reference sequence). This CDR3 is built from 16 residues. After removal of 4 bases from V and 8 bases from J, the junction contained 14 bases not matched to a gene.